The TCR beta chain under discussion was sequenced for a study of human T cells and chemical hapten exposure (dated by TCRdb to about 2021). Notes on the research overall: For sensitization, 2% DPC in acetone was applied to an approximately 2 cm by approximately 2 cm area of upper inner arm skin. Throughout the approximately 24-week study period, patients were also given weekly therapeutic DPC doses on the scalp. Libraries were pooled for sequencing, and per-sample TCR yields varied mainly because of small differences in library volumes within the pool. Most of the patients in the cohort were female, and the cohort covered alopecia areata with under or over 50% scalp involvement, alopecia totalis and alopecia universalis. Blood for TCR sequencing was provided by twenty-nine alopecia patients at one to four time points (pre-sensitization, 2, 6 and 24 weeks). Patch testing on the upper back used Finn chambers containing 0.01% DPC, with scoring done after 6 days according to International Contact Dermatitis Research Group standards. This study followed changes in the peripheral blood TCR repertoire in vivo during primary and secondary sensitization of alopecia patients to the hapten diphenylcyclopropenone (DPC). Blood samples were taken from patients before sensitization (week 0) and at 2, 6 and about 24 weeks after DPC sensitization.

The library was obtained by RACE. The run used a NextSeq 500. During library preparation, unique molecular identifiers were attached to individual cDNA molecules so that TCRs could be counted in a quantitative, reproducible way. From each blood RNA sample, both TCR alpha and TCR beta chains were sequenced. On the authors' methods: The median number of TCRs per sample was 85,000 to 100,000, ranging from 23,224 to 690,600. The Decombinator software suite was used to annotate V, J and CDR3 in the TCR reads. Every sample was subsampled to the same number of TCRs (28,000) for the PS versus PT1 abundance plots. Expanded TCRs were defined as absent before sensitization and observed at least eight times at the 2-week time point. TCRdb reprocessing: public reads trimmed at Q25 with fastp, clones called with MiXCR, in-frame beta chains kept. CDR3 protein sequences are deduplicated, and each keeps its most common genes and DNA. For this entry, the V and J calls and clone size follow TCRdb and not the study's own pipeline. In this sample the table shows roughly 380,000 distinct CDR3 sequences, about 6.9% of which occur a single time. In total, the top ten clones hold under 7% of the sample.

What the research found in general, with its limitations: Compared with pre-sensitization or healthy control sets, expanded TCRs formed significantly more large CDR3 similarity clusters, which is consistent with antigen-driven responses. DPC sensitization did not change how many TCRs were above 1 in 1000 frequency, and no evidence was found of alterations in global repertoire structure. Because all patients had alopecia, a presumed autoimmune disease, the immune response of the patients might differ from that of healthy individuals. After repeated subsampling, the strength of the expansion versus patch-test correlation and the threshold at which it became significant changed. A positive correlation was found between the number of PT1 expanded TCRs and patch test score, with significance reached at thresholds 8, 16 and 32 but not 4.

To note about this clonotype: Its antigen target is currently unknown. The input lacks base qualities; no much larger clone sits a single base away.

Reading the label with the study, this specimen's time point is: patch test 2, 6 weeks after DPC sensitization. The meaning of the sample's treatment or condition label: therapeutic diphenylcyclopropenone sensitization with weekly scalp DPC. At each patch-test visit, blood was drawn before the patch test was applied. Eligible patients were aged 18 to 70, diagnosed with alopecia, deemed suitable for DPC therapy, and excluded if pregnant. Unfractionated whole blood was collected in Tempus Blood RNA tubes, and total RNA was extracted from that blood. The junction shows trimming of 2 bases on V and 0 bases on J, plus 13 bases between the germline ends. The germline V gene sets CDR1 to KGHSH and CDR2 to LQKENI. The CDR3 covers 16 residues, taking in both the cysteine and the phenylalanine. Only the CDR3 part of the read is kept: 48 bases, read in frame from the first base.

The starting material was whole blood, obtained in connection with sensitization to the hapten diphenylcyclopropenone (DPC). The sequence was obtained from a woman aged 18-29 years with alopecia areata. Some clones in this sample may be carry-over from other donors' samples. This chain is built from TRBV18 and TRBJ1-2; tentative D gene TRBD1, with 6 bases matching. The sequenced DNA is TGTGCCAGCTCACCATTTGAGGGACACACTAACTATGGCTACACCTTC. This translates into CASSPFEGHTNYGYTF. The CDR3 plus the reference TRBV18 and TRBJ1-2 genes for the other parts give the full variable domain: NAGVMQNPRHLVRRRGQEARLRCSPMKGHSHVYWYRQLPEEGLKFMVYLQKENIIDESGMPKERFSAEFPKEGPSILRIQQVVRGDSAAYFCASSPFEGHTNYGYTFGSGTRLTVV.